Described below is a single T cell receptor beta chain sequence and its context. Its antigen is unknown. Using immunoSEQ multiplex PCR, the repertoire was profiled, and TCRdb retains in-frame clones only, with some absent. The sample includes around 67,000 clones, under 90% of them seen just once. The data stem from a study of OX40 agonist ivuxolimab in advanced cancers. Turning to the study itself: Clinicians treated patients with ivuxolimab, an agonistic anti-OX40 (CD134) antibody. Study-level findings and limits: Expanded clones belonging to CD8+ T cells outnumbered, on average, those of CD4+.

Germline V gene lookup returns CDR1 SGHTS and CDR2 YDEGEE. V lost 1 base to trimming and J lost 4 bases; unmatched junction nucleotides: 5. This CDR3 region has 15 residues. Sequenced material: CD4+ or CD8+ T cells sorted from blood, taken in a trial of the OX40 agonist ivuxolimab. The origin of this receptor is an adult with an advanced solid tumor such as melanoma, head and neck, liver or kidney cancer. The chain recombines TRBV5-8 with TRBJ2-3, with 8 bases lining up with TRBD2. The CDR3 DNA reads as TGTGCCAGCAGCTTGAAAAGCGGGGGAGCAGATACGCAGTATTTT. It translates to CASSLKSGGADTQYF.